Presented here are 24 T cell receptor beta chains from one specimen sequenced in a study of healthy donors' naive CD4 and CD8 T cells. Each TCR library used 500 ng of total RNA and a linear amplification protocol. MiXCR, applied by TCRdb to the reads, yields one record per CDR3 protein. Seen here are 150,000 to 200,000 distinct CDR3 sequences, over 60% observed once, and the top ten hold approximately 2.5%. Sequenced sample: naive CD4+ and CD8+ T cells sorted from blood, pooled from several donors. The source of these receptors is a pool of human donors in good health; the sample pools cells from several healthy donors.

V gene TRBV6-5 combines with J gene TRBJ2-5; D gene unclear. This CDR3 comprises 14 residues. V was trimmed by 6 bases and J by 7 bases, leaving 18 bases between them. The germline gives CDR1 MNHEY, CDR2 SVGAGI. The CDR3 nucleotides are TGTGCCAGCAGGGAATCGGCGAGTGTGGGGACCCAGTACTTC. It codes for CASRESASVGTQYF.

This chain connects TRBV28 to TRBJ1-5; no reliable D call. The CDR3 consists of 14 residues. V was shortened by 7 bases and J by 0 bases, with 10 bases between the two germline ends. Germline lookup yields CDR1 MDHEN and CDR2 SYDVKM. CDR3 nucleotide sequence: TGTGCCAGCACCACACAGTGTAGCAATCAGCCCCAGCATTTT. The encoded protein is CASTTQCSNQPQHF.

The chain links TRBV5-5 to TRBJ2-5; D is tentatively TRBD1 or TRBD2 (6 bases each). V dropped 2 bases and J dropped 1 base, with 15 bases sitting between them. The CDR3 is 16 residues long. The germline V gene encodes CDR1 SGHKS and CDR2 YYEKEE (reference sequence). Here the CDR3 reads CASSLVGGVVQETQYF. CDR3 nucleotide sequence: TGTGCCAGCAGCTTAGTCGGGGGCGTCGTCCAAGAGACCCAGTACTTC.

The genes are TRBV10-3 and TRBJ1-2; no reliable D call. The CDR3 extends over 13 amino acids. The V end lost 0 bases, the J end lost 2 bases, and 4 bases lay between the germline ends. Germline V lookup: CDR1 ENHRY, CDR2 SYGVKD. The CDR3 region is CAISESGNYGYTF. The CDR3, as DNA: TGTGCCATCAGTGAGTCTGGCAACTATGGCTACACCTTC.

This rearrangement joins TRBV6-5 to TRBJ2-3; 14 bases match TRBD2. The length of the CDR3 is 17 residues. V lost 6 bases, J lost 3 bases, and 8 bases stayed unmatched. Germline V gene lookup returns CDR1 MNHEY and CDR2 SVGAGI. As DNA, the CDR3 is TGTGCCAGCAGCTCGGGACTAGCGGGAGCCCCTACAGATACGCAGTATTTT. Translating it yields CASSSGLAGAPTDTQYF.

This clonotype appeared a few times. This rearrangement joins TRBV4-2 to TRBJ2-7; the D gene is possibly TRBD1 (6 bases). The CDR3 sequence is 14 residues long. CDR1 and CDR2 (germline): LGHNA, YNFKEQ. The V end was cut by 1 base, the J end by 5 bases, with 12 bases between. The CDR3 region has the DNA TGTGCCAGCAGCCAAGTGGTCCAGGGGAACGAGCAGTACTTC. This sequence encodes CASSQVVQGNEQYF.

This clonotype has just one count. The chain links TRBV29-1 to TRBJ1-3; unclear D gene. The CDR3 contains 13 residues. V lost 0 bases, J lost 5 bases, and 8 bases lay in between. Germline lookup yields CDR1 SQVTM and CDR2 ANQGSEA. CDR3 region: CSVEEVIRNTIYF. The CDR3 DNA follows: TGCAGCGTTGAAGAGGTTATACGAAACACCATATATTTT.

This clonotype appeared once. The chain carries TRBV13 and TRBJ2-3, with a possible D match to TRBD1 (6 bases). The CDR3 is made up of 12 amino acids. Germline V CDR1 and CDR2: PRHDT, FYEKMQ (reference sequence). Trimming left V 6 bases short and J 5 bases short, with 9 bases between. The CDR3 DNA reads TGTGCCAGCAGAGTAGGGGGAGATACGCAGTATTTT. Translating it yields CASRVGGDTQYF.

The chain recombines TRBV29-1 with TRBJ2-3; 12 bases map to TRBD2. V shed 1 base, J shed 6 bases, and the junction held 8 bases outside the gene matches. This CDR3 contains 16 residues. Germline CDR1 is SQVTM and CDR2 is ANQGSEA. This CDR3 is CSVEVWLAGGSDTQYF. The CDR3 DNA sequence: TGCAGCGTTGAAGTCTGGCTAGCGGGAGGGTCGGATACGCAGTATTTT.

The CDR3, as DNA: TGTGCCAGTAGTAGTTGGAAGGGGGCTGGGAACACTGAAGCTTTCTTT. This codes for CASSSWKGAGNTEAFF. The chain uses TRBV19 and TRBJ1-1; 7 bases are shared with TRBD1. Germline V gene sequence: CDR1 LNHDA, CDR2 SQIVND (reference sequence). CDR3 size: 16 residues. V lost 4 bases and J lost 1; bases outside the gene matches: 9.

The sample holds a few counts of this clonotype. V usage is TRBV29-1 and J usage is TRBJ2-5; perhaps TRBD1 as D (6 bases). CDR3 length equals 14 residues. V was pared by 6 bases and J by 2 bases, with 16 bases between. The germline V gene encodes CDR1 SQVTM and CDR2 ANQGSEA. The CDR3 nucleotides read TGCAGCGTCCCCCACCGACAGGTTCAAGAGACCCAGTACTTC. This gives the protein CSVPHRQVQETQYF.

The chain combines TRBV18 with TRBJ2-7; TRBD1 is a possible D gene (6 bases). This CDR3 has 13 amino acids. The V gene lost 8 bases and the J gene lost 2 bases, with 13 bases spanning the gap. Germline CDR1 reads KGHSH; CDR2 reads LQKENI. DNA of the CDR3: TGTGCCAGCGCCCCAGGGGCAGCCTACGAGCAGTACTTC. It is translated as CASAPGAAYEQYF.

The genes are TRBV19 and TRBJ2-5; TRBD1 might be the D (6 bases). In germline, CDR1 is LNHDA, CDR2 SQIVND (reference sequence). V was shortened by 5 bases and J by 4 bases, with 11 bases between the two germline ends. The CDR3 consists of 13 residues. CDR3: CASSAQGLETQYF. DNA for the CDR3: TGTGCCAGTAGTGCACAGGGTTTAGAGACCCAGTACTTC.

The chain links TRBV6-5 to TRBJ2-7; D may be TRBD1 (6 bases). Germline V gene sequence: CDR1 MNHEY, CDR2 SVGAGI. The CDR3 has 14 residues. The V gene lost 0 bases and the J gene lost 3 bases, with 9 bases spanning the gap. The CDR3: CASSYSGRGYEQYF. For the CDR3, the DNA is TGTGCCAGCAGTTACTCGGGCAGGGGCTACGAGCAGTACTTC.

The chain has TRBV29-1 and TRBJ2-3; 9 bases line up with TRBD1. Trimming at V came to 6 bases and at J to 4 bases, leaving 8 bases not matched to a gene. The V gene's germline CDR1 is SQVTM and CDR2 ANQGSEA. The CDR3 totals 14 residues. Here the CDR3 reads CSVCRTGVSDTQYF. As DNA, the CDR3 is TGCAGCGTATGTAGGACAGGGGTATCAGATACGCAGTATTTT.

This clonotype occurred once. This chain uses TRBV29-1 with TRBJ1-3; 10 bases map to TRBD1. V dropped 7 bases and J dropped 4; count of bases not matched to a gene: 10. This CDR3 has 15 amino acids. Per the germline V gene, CDR1 is SQVTM and CDR2 is ANQGSEA. The CDR3 DNA sequence: TGCAGCGCCTCGAGGGGACAGGGGATCGGAAACACCATATATTTT. It yields the protein CSASRGQGIGNTIYF.

The chain links TRBV10-3 to TRBJ1-5, with 8 nucleotides matching TRBD1. The CDR3 has 14 residues. Germline CDR1 reads ENHRY; CDR2 reads SYGVKD. V dropped 6 bases and J dropped 5; count of bases not matched to a gene: 6. The CDR3 DNA is TGTGCCATCAGCCCCGGACAGGGTCATCAGCCCCAGCATTTT. This gives the protein CAISPGQGHQPQHF.

The genes are TRBV6-5 and TRBJ2-7; 8 nucleotides agree with TRBD1. The CDR3 runs to 15 residues. Trimming cost V 5 bases and J 5 bases; bases outside gene matches: 11. CDR1 is MNHEY and CDR2 is SVGAGI in the germline V gene. CDR3 coding DNA: TGTGCCAGCAGTCCAGCGGACAGGGCAGTCGACGAGCAGTACTTC. Amino acids: CASSPADRAVDEQYF.

In its sample, this clonotype was seen a few times. The chain recombines TRBV6-2 or TRBV6-3 with TRBJ2-7; D gene uncertain. From germline, CDR1 is MNHEY and CDR2 SVGEGT. V gave up 2 bases and J gave up 2 bases, with 7 bases separating them. This CDR3 comprises 13 residues. The CDR3 region is CASSYGNPYEQYF. In DNA, the CDR3 is TGTGCCAGCAGTTACGGGAACCCCTACGAGCAGTACTTC.

This chain connects TRBV29-1 to TRBJ2-5; perhaps TRBD1 as D (5 bases). The germline gives CDR1 SQVTM, CDR2 ANQGSEA. The CDR3 loop spans 11 amino acids. The V end lost 5 bases, the J end lost 4 bases, and 8 bases lay between the germline ends. CDR3 amino acids: CSVRQGETQYF. As DNA, the CDR3 is TGCAGCGTTCGGCAGGGAGAGACCCAGTACTTC.

The chain carries TRBV5-5 and TRBJ2-5; no definite D call. V shed 2 bases and J shed 5 bases, with 13 bases lying between them. Germline V gene sequence: CDR1 SGHKS, CDR2 YYEKEE (reference sequence). CDR3 length: 14 amino acids. The CDR3 sequence is CASSLDPRMETQYF. The CDR3 coding sequence is TGTGCCAGCAGCTTAGACCCTAGAATGGAGACCCAGTACTTC.

In DNA, the CDR3 is TGTGCCAGTAGTATAGGGTGGGGGAGGAACACTGAAGCTTTCTTT. This sequence encodes CASSIGWGRNTEAFF. V gene TRBV19 combines with J gene TRBJ1-1; tentatively, D is TRBD1 (5 bases). The ends were cut back, 1 base at V and 1 base at J, with 10 bases in the middle. Germline values: CDR1 LNHDA, CDR2 SQIVND (reference sequence). The CDR3 has 15 amino acids.

The J gene is TRBJ2-1, the V gene TRBV2; D perhaps matches TRBD1 (5 bases). Deletions cut 0 bases from V and 14 bases from J, with 17 bases between. The germline V gene has CDR1 SNHLY and CDR2 FYNNEI. This CDR3 comprises 14 residues. The DNA for the CDR3 is TGTGCCAGCAGTGAAGCATCAGGGCTCCCTATCGAGTTCTTC. It encodes CASSEASGLPIEFF.

The V gene is TRBV19, the J gene TRBJ2-5, with D possibly being TRBD1 (6 bases). The CDR3 has 15 amino acids. Trimming removed 3 bases from V and 4 bases from J, with 15 bases in between. Germline V gene data show CDR1 as LNHDA and CDR2 as SQIVND (reference sequence). The CDR3 region is CASSIPGQKIETQYF. The CDR3 DNA is TGTGCCAGTAGTATTCCGGGACAAAAAATAGAGACCCAGTACTTC.